Ten or more counts support the clone carrying this TCR beta chain. The target antigen is unknown. This sample was taken from a study of blood T cells in healthy people across ages. The length of the CDR3 is 13 residues. Trimming took off 7 bases at V and 3 bases at J, with 13 bases between the two ends. Germline loops: CDR1 SQVTM, CDR2 ANQGSEA. Study observations and caveats: Not knowing donor CMV status may have confounded expanded clonotype changes. Diversity estimates from one million T cells were considered underestimates.

A second 7 to 11 cycle PCR used barcoded and J-beta primers. Tags on each cDNA molecule came from a template-switch adaptor with 12 random nucleotides. Every individual sample yielded 2.5 million or more paired-end reads (each containing CDR3). TCRdb re-derived calls from the 5' RACE reads in MiXCR, one entry per CDR3 protein. The table records under 2 million distinct CDR3 sequences, around 36% of them present only once. The chain couples TRBV29-1 to TRBJ1-5; D perhaps matches TRBD1 (6 bases). The sequencing input was blood. This TCR was sampled from a woman aged 25 to 39 in good health. CDR3 DNA sequence: TGCAGCGCCGCGGACAGCTCCAATCAGCCCCAGCATTTT. Translating it yields CSAADSSNQPQHF.